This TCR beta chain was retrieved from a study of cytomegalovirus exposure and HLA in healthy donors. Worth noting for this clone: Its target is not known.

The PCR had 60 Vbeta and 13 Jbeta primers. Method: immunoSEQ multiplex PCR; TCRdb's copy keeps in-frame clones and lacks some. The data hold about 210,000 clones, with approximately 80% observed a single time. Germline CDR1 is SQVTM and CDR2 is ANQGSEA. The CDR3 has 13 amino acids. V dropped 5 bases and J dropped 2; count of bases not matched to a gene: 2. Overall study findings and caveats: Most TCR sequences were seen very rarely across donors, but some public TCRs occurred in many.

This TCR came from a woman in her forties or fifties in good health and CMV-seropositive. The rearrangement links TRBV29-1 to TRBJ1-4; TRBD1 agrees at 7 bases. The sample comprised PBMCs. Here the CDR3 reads CSVLGQTNEKLFF. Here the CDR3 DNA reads TGCAGCGTTCTGGGACAGACTAATGAAAAACTGTTTTTT.